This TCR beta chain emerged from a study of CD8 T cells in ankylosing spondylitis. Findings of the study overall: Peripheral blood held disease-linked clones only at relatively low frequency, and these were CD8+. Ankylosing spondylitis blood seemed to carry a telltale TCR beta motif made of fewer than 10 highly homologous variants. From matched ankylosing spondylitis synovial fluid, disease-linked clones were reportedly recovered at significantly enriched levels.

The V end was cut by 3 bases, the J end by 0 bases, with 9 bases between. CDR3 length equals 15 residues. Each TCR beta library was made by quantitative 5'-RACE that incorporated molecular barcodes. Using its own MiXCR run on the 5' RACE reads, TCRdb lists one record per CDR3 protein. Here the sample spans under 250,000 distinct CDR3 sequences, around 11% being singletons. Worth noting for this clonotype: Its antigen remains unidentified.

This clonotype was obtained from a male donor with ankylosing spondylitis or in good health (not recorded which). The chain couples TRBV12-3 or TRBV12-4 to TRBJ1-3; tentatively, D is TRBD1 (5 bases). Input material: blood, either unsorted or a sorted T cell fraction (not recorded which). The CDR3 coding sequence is TGTGCCAGCAGTTTCGGGACTAGCTCTGGAAACACCATATATTTT. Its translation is CASSFGTSSGNTIYF.